One and the same sample provided the 3 T cell receptor beta chains below, sequenced in a study of T cell responses to AZD1222 COVID-19 vaccine. The data were produced by immunoSEQ multiplex PCR, yet TCRdb's version contains in-frame clones alone and is incomplete. The sample lists roughly 150,000 clones; around nine tenths were seen once. This specimen was peripheral blood, taken 28 days after the second AZD1222 dose. The receptors here all came from an adult who received the AZD1222 COVID-19 vaccine.

This chain links TRBV5-6 with TRBJ2-5; D perhaps matches TRBD2 (6 bases). The V gene lost 0 bases and the J gene lost 6 bases, with 12 bases spanning the gap. The CDR3 has 14 amino acids. Germline lookup yields CDR1 SGHDT and CDR2 YYEEEE. CDR3 DNA sequence: TGTGCCAGCAGCTTGGGGAGGGCGACGAAGACCCAGTACTTC. Translation gives CASSLGRATKTQYF.

This chain uses TRBV29-1 with TRBJ1-1, with D hard to call. The V gene's germline CDR1 is SQVTM and CDR2 ANQGSEA. The CDR3 consists of 13 residues. Trimming removed 4 bases at V and 4 bases at J, with 13 bases between. CDR3: CSVVGLLVTEAFF. The CDR3 DNA reads TGCAGCGTTGTCGGACTTTTGGTCACTGAAGCTTTCTTT. Full variable domain (rest looked up from reference TRBV29-1 and TRBJ1-1): SAVISQKPSRDICQRGTSLTIQCQVDSQVTMMFWYRQQPGQSLTLIATANQGSEATYESGFVIDKFPISRPNLTFSTLTVSNMSPEDSSIYLCSVVGLLVTEAFFGQGTRLTVV.

The rearrangement joins TRBV6-6 to TRBJ2-7; TRBD2 matches at 10 bases. Trimming took 4 bases from V and 2 from J; bases not matched to a gene: 2. This CDR3 spans 14 amino acids. The V gene's germline CDR1 is MNHNY and CDR2 SVGAGI (reference sequence). CDR3 residues: CASSFLAGAYEQYF. In nucleotides, the CDR3 is TGTGCCAGCAGTTTTCTAGCGGGGGCCTACGAGCAGTACTTC.